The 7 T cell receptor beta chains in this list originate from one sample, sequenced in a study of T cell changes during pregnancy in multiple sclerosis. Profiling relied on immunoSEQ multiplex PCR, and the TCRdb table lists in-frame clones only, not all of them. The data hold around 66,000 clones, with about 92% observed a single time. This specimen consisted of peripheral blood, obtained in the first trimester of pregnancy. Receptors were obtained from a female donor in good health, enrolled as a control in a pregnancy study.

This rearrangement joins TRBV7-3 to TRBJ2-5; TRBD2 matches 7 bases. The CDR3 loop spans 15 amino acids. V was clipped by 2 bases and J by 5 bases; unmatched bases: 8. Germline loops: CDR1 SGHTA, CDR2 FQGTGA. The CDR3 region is CASSLLAGASETQYF. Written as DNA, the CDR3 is TGTGCCAGCAGCTTATTGGCGGGAGCTTCGGAGACCCAGTACTTC.

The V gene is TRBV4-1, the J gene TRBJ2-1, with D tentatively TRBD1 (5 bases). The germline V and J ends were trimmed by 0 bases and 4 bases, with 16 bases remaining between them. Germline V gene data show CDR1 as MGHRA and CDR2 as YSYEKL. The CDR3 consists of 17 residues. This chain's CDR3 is CASSQDIGGRVYNEQFF. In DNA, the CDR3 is TGCGCCAGCAGCCAAGATATTGGTGGCAGGGTGTACAATGAGCAGTTCTTC.

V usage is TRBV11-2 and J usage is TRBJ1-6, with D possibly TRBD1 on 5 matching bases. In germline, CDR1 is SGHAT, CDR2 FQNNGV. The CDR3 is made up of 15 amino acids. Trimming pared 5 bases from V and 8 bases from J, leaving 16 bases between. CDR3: CASSPTAPRDSPLHF. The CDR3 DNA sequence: TGTGCCAGCAGCCCCACTGCCCCCAGGGATTCACCCCTCCACTTT.

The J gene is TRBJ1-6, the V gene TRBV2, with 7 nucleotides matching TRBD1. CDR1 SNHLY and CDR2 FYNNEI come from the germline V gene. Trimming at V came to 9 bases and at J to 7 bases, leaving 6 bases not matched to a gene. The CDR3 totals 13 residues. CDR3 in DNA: TGTGCCAGTTGGGACAGCCCAAATTCACCCCTCCACTTT. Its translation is CASWDSPNSPLHF.

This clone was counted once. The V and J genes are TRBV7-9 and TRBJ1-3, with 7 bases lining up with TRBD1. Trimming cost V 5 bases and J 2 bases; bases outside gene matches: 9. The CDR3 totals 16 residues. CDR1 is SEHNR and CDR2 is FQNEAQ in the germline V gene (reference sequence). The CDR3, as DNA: TGTGCCAGCAGCATACCCTCTACAGGGGCTGGAAACACCATATATTTT. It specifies CASSIPSTGAGNTIYF.

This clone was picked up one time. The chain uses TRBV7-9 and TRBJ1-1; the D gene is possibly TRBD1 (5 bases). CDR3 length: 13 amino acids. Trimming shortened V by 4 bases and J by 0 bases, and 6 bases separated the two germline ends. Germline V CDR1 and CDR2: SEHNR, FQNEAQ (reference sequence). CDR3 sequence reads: CASSWTLNTEAFF. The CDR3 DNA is TGTGCCAGCAGCTGGACACTGAACACTGAAGCTTTCTTT.

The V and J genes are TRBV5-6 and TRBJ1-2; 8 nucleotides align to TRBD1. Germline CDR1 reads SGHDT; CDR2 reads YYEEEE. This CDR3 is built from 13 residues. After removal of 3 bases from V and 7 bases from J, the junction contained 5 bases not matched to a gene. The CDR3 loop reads CASSWGGTGGYTF. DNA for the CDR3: TGTGCCAGCAGCTGGGGGGGGACAGGTGGCTACACCTTC.